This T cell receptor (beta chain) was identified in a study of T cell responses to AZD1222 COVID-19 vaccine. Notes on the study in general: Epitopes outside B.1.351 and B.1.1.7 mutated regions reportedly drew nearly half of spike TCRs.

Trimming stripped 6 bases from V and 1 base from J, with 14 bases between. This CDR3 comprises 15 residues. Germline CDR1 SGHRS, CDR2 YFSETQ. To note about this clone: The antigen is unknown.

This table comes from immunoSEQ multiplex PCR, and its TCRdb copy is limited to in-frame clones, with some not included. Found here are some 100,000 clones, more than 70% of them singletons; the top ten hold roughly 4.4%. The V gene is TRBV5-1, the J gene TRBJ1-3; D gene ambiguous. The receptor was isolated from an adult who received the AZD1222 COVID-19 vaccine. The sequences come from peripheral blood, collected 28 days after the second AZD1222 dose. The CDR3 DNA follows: TGCGCCAGCAAGGCACTGGGAGGGTCTGGAAACACCATATATTTT. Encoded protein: CASKALGGSGNTIYF. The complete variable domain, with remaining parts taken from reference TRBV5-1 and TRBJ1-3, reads KAGVTQTPRYLIKTRGQQVTLSCSPISGHRSVSWYQQTPGQGLQFLFEYFSETQRNKGNFPGRFSGRQFSNSRSEMNVSTLELGDSALYLCASKALGGSGNTIYFGEGSWLTVV.